This T cell receptor (beta chain) was observed in a study of blood T cell repertoires in COVID-19. Study-wide background: COVID-19 samples collected from the United States, Italy and Spain covered acute and convalescent phases. In each case, the material was cDNA or gDNA derived from T cells, B-cell-depleted T cells, or PBMCs.

Germline lookup yields CDR1 SGHRS and CDR2 YFSETQ. The CDR3 contains 14 residues. Trimming took 6 bases from V and 6 from J, leaving 15 bases between them. In the source study's methods: Using reference gene primer amplification, nucleated cell counts were estimated. The data were produced by immunoSEQ multiplex PCR, yet TCRdb's version contains in-frame clones alone and is incomplete. The DNA was the basis for D and trimming; V, J and clone size are from that table. The data show about 150,000 clones, roughly 79% seen once. This clone was observed once. The material sequenced was peripheral blood. The receptor comes from a woman aged 60-75 years with active or convalescent COVID-19. The genes are TRBV5-1 and TRBJ2-2; D perhaps matches TRBD2 (5 bases). The CDR3, as DNA: TGCGCCAGCAAGGGCGGGCCCAAGGCCGGGGAGCTGTTTTTT. This gives the protein CASKGGPKAGELFF.